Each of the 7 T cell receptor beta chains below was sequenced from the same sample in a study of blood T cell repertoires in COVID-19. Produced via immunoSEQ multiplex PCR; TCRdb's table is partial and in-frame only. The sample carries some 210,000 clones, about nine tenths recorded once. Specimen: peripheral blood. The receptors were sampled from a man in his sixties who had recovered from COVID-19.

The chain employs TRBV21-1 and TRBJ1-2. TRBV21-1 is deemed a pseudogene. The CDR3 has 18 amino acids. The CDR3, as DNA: TGTGCCAGCAGCCTTTTGATCGTGCGAACAGGAGGGCGTGCTGGCTACACCTTC. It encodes CASSLLIVRTGGRAGYTF.

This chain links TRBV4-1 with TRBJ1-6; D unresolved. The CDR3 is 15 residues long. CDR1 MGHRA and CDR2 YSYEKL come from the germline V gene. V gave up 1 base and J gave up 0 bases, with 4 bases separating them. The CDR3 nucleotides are TGCGCCAGCAGCCAAGCGGGCTCCTATAATTCACCCCTCCACTTT. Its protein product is CASSQAGSYNSPLHF.

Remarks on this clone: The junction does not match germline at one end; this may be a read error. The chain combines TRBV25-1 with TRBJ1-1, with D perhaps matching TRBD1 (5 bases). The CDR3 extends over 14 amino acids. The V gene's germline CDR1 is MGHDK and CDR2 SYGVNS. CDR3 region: CASTQGVVKTEAFF. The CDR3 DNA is TGTGCCAGCACCCAAGGGGTAGTGAAGACTGAAGCTTTCTTT.

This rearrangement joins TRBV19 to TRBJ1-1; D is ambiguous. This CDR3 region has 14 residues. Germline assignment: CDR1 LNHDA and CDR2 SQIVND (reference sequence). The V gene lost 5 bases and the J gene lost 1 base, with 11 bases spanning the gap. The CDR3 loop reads CASSPRAGNTEAFF. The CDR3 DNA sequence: TGTGCCAGTAGTCCGCGCGCAGGGAACACTGAAGCTTTCTTT.

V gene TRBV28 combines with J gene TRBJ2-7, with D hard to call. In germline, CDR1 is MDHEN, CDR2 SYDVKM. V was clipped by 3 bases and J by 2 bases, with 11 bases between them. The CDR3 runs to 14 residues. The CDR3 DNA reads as TGTGCCAGCAGTTTGGCAGATCGTGCCTACGAGCAGTACTTC. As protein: CASSLADRAYEQYF.

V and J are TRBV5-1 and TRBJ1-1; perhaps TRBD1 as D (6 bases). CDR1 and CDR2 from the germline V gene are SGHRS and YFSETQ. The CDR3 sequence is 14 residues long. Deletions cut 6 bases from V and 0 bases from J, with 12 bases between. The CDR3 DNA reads TGCGCCAGCACGAACACAGGGATGAACACTGAAGCTTTCTTT. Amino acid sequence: CASTNTGMNTEAFF. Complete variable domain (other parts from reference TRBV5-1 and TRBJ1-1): KAGVTQTPRYLIKTRGQQVTLSCSPISGHRSVSWYQQTPGQGLQFLFEYFSETQRNKGNFPGRFSGRQFSNSRSEMNVSTLELGDSALYLCASTNTGMNTEAFFGQGTRLTVV.

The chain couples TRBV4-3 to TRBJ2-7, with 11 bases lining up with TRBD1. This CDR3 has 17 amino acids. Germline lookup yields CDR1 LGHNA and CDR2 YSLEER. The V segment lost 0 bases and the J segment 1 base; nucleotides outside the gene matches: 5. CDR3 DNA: TGCGCCAGCAGCCAAGAATATGGGACAGGGGGTTCCTACGAGCAGTACTTC. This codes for CASSQEYGTGGSYEQYF.